The 31 T cell receptor beta chains below come from one sample, sequenced in a study of blood T cells in healthy people across ages. Then a second PCR, running roughly 7 to 11 cycles, was carried out with a sample-barcoded 5' primer and a J-beta primer mix. Each CDR3 protein gets one entry after TCRdb re-called the 5' RACE reads with MiXCR. The repertoire holds 1.8 million or so distinct CDR3 sequences, with approximately 39% as singletons. The sequencing input was blood. The source is a human donor in good health.

The chain couples TRBV7-9 to TRBJ2-7; TRBD2 is a possible D gene (6 bases). The V end was cut by 4 bases, the J end by 3 bases, with 13 bases between. Germline loops: CDR1 SEHNR, CDR2 FQNEAQ (reference sequence). The CDR3 sequence is 14 residues long. The CDR3 DNA reads as TGTGCCAGCAGCTGGGCGGGACCCAACTACGAGCAGTACTTC. This translates into CASSWAGPNYEQYF.

This sequence joins TRBV20-1 and TRBJ2-1; D may be TRBD2 (6 bases). Germline lookup yields CDR1 DFQATT and CDR2 SNEGSKA (reference sequence). The CDR3 is made up of 13 amino acids. Trimming took 0 bases from V and 5 from J, leaving 8 bases between them. CDR3: CSARERGHNEQFF. The CDR3 region has the DNA TGCAGTGCTAGAGAGCGGGGACACAATGAGCAGTTCTTC.

The chain recombines TRBV5-5 with TRBJ2-1, with no clear D. Germline loops: CDR1 SGHKS, CDR2 YYEKEE (reference sequence). V gave up 4 bases and J gave up 8 bases, with 16 bases separating them. The CDR3 extends over 14 amino acids. The CDR3 DNA reads as TGTGCCAGCAGCCGCTGGGTATTAAGGGATGAGCAGTTCTTC. It specifies CASSRWVLRDEQFF.

The rearrangement uses TRBV4-1 and TRBJ2-2, with TRBD1 matching 8 bases. V shed 0 bases and J 6 bases; nucleotides not matched to a gene: 6. Germline V gives CDR1 MGHRA, CDR2 YSYEKL. The CDR3 runs to 16 residues. DNA of the CDR3: TGCGCCAGCAGCCAAGAGACAGGGGTGAGGGCCGGGGAGCTGTTTTTT. It is translated as CASSQETGVRAGELFF.

This clonotype came up a few times. The rearrangement uses TRBV6-1 and TRBJ1-6; D perhaps matches TRBD1 (6 bases). CDR3 length: 17 residues. Germline V lookup: CDR1 MNHNS, CDR2 SASEGT. Trimming took off 6 bases at V and 7 bases at J, with 22 bases between the two ends. In nucleotides, the CDR3 is TGTGCCAGCAGCTTGATACCGCTAGGACAGCAAAATTCACCCCTCCACTTT. It codes for CASSLIPLGQQNSPLHF.

This chain connects TRBV29-1 to TRBJ2-7; TRBD1 aligns across 8 bases. This CDR3 region has 13 residues. Germline loops: CDR1 SQVTM, CDR2 ANQGSEA. V was clipped by 6 bases and J by 2 bases; unmatched bases: 6. The CDR3 DNA follows: TGCAGCGTGACGACAGGGGTTGCCTACGAGCAGTACTTC. Translating gives CSVTTGVAYEQYF.

This clonotype was seen a few times. This chain joins TRBV10-3 and TRBJ2-7; 10 bases line up with TRBD1. Trimming at V came to 10 bases and at J to 1 base, leaving 10 bases not matched to a gene. CDR1 is ENHRY and CDR2 is SYGVKD in the germline V gene. The CDR3 has 15 amino acids. CDR3 nucleotide sequence: TGTGCCACCACGGGACAGGGGAGGGGGTCCTACGAGCAGTACTTC. Protein sequence: CATTGQGRGSYEQYF.

In this sample, this clonotype turned up a few times. This chain uses TRBV7-9 with TRBJ1-2, with 10 bases aligning to TRBD1. Looked up from germline, CDR1 is SEHNR and CDR2 is FQNEAQ (reference sequence). V was clipped by 5 bases and J by 3 bases; unmatched bases: 6. CDR3 length equals 15 residues. In DNA form, the CDR3 reads TGTGCCAGCAGCAGCCGACAGGGGGCCGACTATGGCTACACCTTC. This translates into CASSSRQGADYGYTF. Full variable domain (missing parts from reference TRBV7-9 and TRBJ1-2): DTGVSQNPRHKITKRGQNVTFRCDPISEHNRLYWYRQTLGQGPEFLTYFQNEAQLEKSRLLSDRFSAERPKGSFSTLEIQRTEQGDSAMYLCASSSRQGADYGYTFGSGTRLTVV.

This clonotype was seen more than once but under ten times. The genes are TRBV5-1 and TRBJ2-5; perhaps TRBD1 as D (6 bases). Germline loops: CDR1 SGHRS, CDR2 YFSETQ. CDR3 length equals 13 residues. V lost 4 bases and J lost 3, with 10 bases in between. In DNA, the CDR3 is TGCGCCAGCAGCGGGGCAGGGGAAGAGACCCAGTACTTC. Amino acid sequence: CASSGAGEETQYF.

This clonotype showed up many times. A junction boundary mismatches the germline segment, possibly from a read error. The genes are TRBV12-3 or TRBV12-4 and TRBJ2-7; D call uncertain. This CDR3 comprises 12 residues. Here the CDR3 DNA reads TGTGCCAGCAGCTTAGCCCTATACGAGCAGTACTTC. It yields the protein CASSLALYEQYF.

This clonotype was detected only once. The chain joins TRBV7-9 to TRBJ2-5; D is possibly TRBD1 (7 bases). Germline V CDR1 and CDR2: SEHNR, FQNEAQ (reference sequence). V gave up 5 bases and J gave up 4 bases, with 14 bases separating them. This CDR3 region has 14 residues. This CDR3 is CASSPRRDRETQYF. DNA of the CDR3: TGTGCCAGCAGCCCGAGGAGGGACAGAGAGACCCAGTACTTC.

This clonotype was counted between two and nine times. J is TRBJ2-1 and V is TRBV5-1; the match to TRBD2 covers 8 bases. The CDR3 has 15 residues. Germline V gene lookup returns CDR1 SGHRS and CDR2 YFSETQ. V shed 2 bases and J 6 bases; nucleotides not matched to a gene: 7. The CDR3 DNA sequence: TGCGCCAGCAGCTTCGGGGGGGCCTTATCCAATGAGCAGTTCTTC. Its translation is CASSFGGALSNEQFF.

This clonotype was counted only a few times. This rearrangement joins TRBV29-1 to TRBJ1-2, with a possible D match to TRBD1 (5 bases). The CDR3 length is 12 residues. The germline gives CDR1 SQVTM, CDR2 ANQGSEA. Trimming cost V 6 bases and J 2 bases, with 10 bases left between them. The CDR3 sequence is CSVATENYGYTF. CDR3 coding DNA: TGCAGCGTCGCGACAGAGAACTATGGCTACACCTTC. Together with reference TRBV29-1 and TRBJ1-2, the CDR3 gives the full variable domain: SAVISQKPSRDICQRGTSLTIQCQVDSQVTMMFWYRQQPGQSLTLIATANQGSEATYESGFVIDKFPISRPNLTFSTLTVSNMSPEDSSIYLCSVATENYGYTFGSGTRLTVV.

The CDR3 DNA follows: TGCAGTTTTAGCCGGGGGGTAGAGACCCAGTACTTC. Translation gives CSFSRGVETQYF. This chain joins TRBV20-1 and TRBJ2-5; 7 bases are a match to TRBD2. CDR1 is DFQATT and CDR2 is SNEGSKA in the germline V gene (reference sequence). The junction had 7 bases not matched to a gene; V was cut back by 8 bases and J by 4 bases. The CDR3 is 12 amino acids.

As regards this clonotype: One end of the junction varies from germline; a read error may be responsible. This sequence joins TRBV20-1 and TRBJ2-1, with TRBD2 matching over 14 bases. The J call may be in error: the DNA end matches TRBJ2-7 better. This CDR3 comprises 13 residues. CDR1 and CDR2 (germline): DFQATT, SNEGSKA (reference sequence). The CDR3 loop is CSAGTSGGYGQYF. The CDR3 nucleotides are TGCAGTGCTGGGACTAGCGGGGGTTACGGGCAGTACTTC.

The J gene is TRBJ2-7, the V gene TRBV6-1; D is ambiguous. Trimming shortened V by 6 bases and J by 6 bases, and 12 bases separated the two germline ends. The germline V gene has CDR1 MNHNS and CDR2 SASEGT. This CDR3 is 12 amino acids long. DNA for the CDR3: TGTGCCAGCAGCCATCCAGAATCCGAGCAGTACTTC. It is translated as CASSHPESEQYF.

V and J are TRBV7-2 and TRBJ2-7, with TRBD1 matching over 9 bases. From germline, CDR1 is SGHTA and CDR2 FQGNSA. V was pared by 2 bases and J by 2 bases, with 4 bases of the junction left unmatched. The CDR3 consists of 15 residues. CDR3 nucleotides: TGTGCCAGCAGCTTACCGGGACAGGGAACCTACGAGCAGTACTTC. Translating gives CASSLPGQGTYEQYF. Complete variable domain (other parts from reference TRBV7-2 and TRBJ2-7): GAGVSQSPSNKVTEKGKDVELRCDPISGHTALYWYRQSLGQGLEFLIYFQGNSAPDKSGLPSDRFSAERTGGSVSTLTIQRTQQEDSAVYLCASSLPGQGTYEQYFGPGTRLTVT.

This clonotype has more than one count but fewer than ten. The J gene is TRBJ2-5, the V gene TRBV27, with D perhaps assigned TRBD1 or TRBD2 (6 bases each). V dropped 6 bases and J dropped 11 bases, with 22 bases sitting between them. The CDR3 has 14 amino acids. Germline CDR1 MNHEY, CDR2 SMNVEV (reference sequence). The CDR3 here is CASSLLGGHGEQYF. Written as DNA, the CDR3 is TGTGCCAGCAGCCTCTTAGGGGGGCATGGAGAGCAGTACTTC.

This clonotype was picked up a small number of times. The gene calls are TRBV7-2 and TRBJ2-2; D gene ambiguous. V shed 1 base and J shed 0 bases, with 6 bases lying between them. Germline lookup yields CDR1 SGHTA and CDR2 FQGNSA. This CDR3 is 15 amino acids long. The CDR3 reads CASSLVRPNTGELFF. CDR3 DNA sequence: TGTGCCAGCAGCTTAGTCCGACCGAACACCGGGGAGCTGTTTTTT.

The genes are TRBV28 and TRBJ2-1, with 7 bases matching TRBD2. This CDR3 is 15 amino acids long. Unmatched junction bases numbered 8, after V lost 7 bases and J lost 2 bases. From germline, CDR1 is MDHEN and CDR2 SYDVKM. The CDR3 reads CASIFSGTTYNEQFF. CDR3 DNA: TGTGCCAGCATTTTTTCCGGGACTACCTACAATGAGCAGTTCTTC.

In regard to this clonotype: An end of the junction does not agree with germline; a read error may underlie this. The rearrangement links TRBV29-1 to TRBJ2-5, with 8 bases that match TRBD1. The CDR3 has 16 amino acids. Germline-derived CDR1 and CDR2 are SQVTM and ANQGSEA. The CDR3 loop is CGVVPGQAGYQETQYF. CDR3 sequence (DNA): TGCGGCGTTGTCCCGGGACAGGCTGGGTACCAAGAGACCCAGTACTTC.

This clonotype appeared a few times. The rearrangement links TRBV9 to TRBJ2-7; the match to TRBD1 covers 9 bases. Unmatched junction bases numbered 6, after V lost 2 bases and J lost 0 bases. Germline V gene sequence: CDR1 SGDLS, CDR2 YYNGEE. The CDR3 loop spans 16 amino acids. The CDR3 spells CASSVSGTGLSYEQYF. CDR3 sequence (DNA): TGTGCCAGCAGCGTCTCCGGGACAGGGCTCTCCTACGAGCAGTACTTC.

This chain uses TRBV6-1 with TRBJ2-4, with a tentative D call TRBD1 (6 bases). With 1 base removed from V and 12 bases from J, the gap between germline ends came to 10 bases. This CDR3 contains 12 residues. Germline V CDR1 and CDR2: MNHNS, SASEGT. CDR3 sequence reads: CASSEDRESQYF. CDR3 coding DNA: TGTGCCAGCAGTGAAGACAGGGAGAGTCAGTACTTC.

In its sample, this clonotype was seen a few times. This chain connects TRBV12-3 or TRBV12-4 to TRBJ1-2; the D gene is possibly TRBD1 (6 bases). This CDR3 comprises 16 residues. V gave up 7 bases and J gave up 3 bases, with 21 bases separating them. The CDR3 nucleotides read TGTGCCAGCACCCTAGGGGGGCGCGGTATGGACTATGGCTACACCTTC. Translating gives CASTLGGRGMDYGYTF.

The genes are TRBV2 and TRBJ1-2; D gene unclear. The CDR3 consists of 15 residues. Germline CDR1 reads SNHLY; CDR2 reads FYNNEI. Trimming stripped 2 bases from V and 0 bases from J, with 10 bases between. The CDR3 here is CASSENLLANYGYTF. The CDR3 DNA is TGTGCCAGCAGTGAAAACCTACTAGCTAACTATGGCTACACCTTC.

This clonotype was observed a few times. V and J are TRBV6-2 or TRBV6-3 and TRBJ2-3; D uncertain. The V and J ends lost 2 bases and 4 bases respectively, with 13 bases between them. This CDR3 is 15 amino acids long. Germline CDR1 MNHEY, CDR2 SVGEGT. The CDR3: CASSYRRFASDTQYF. The CDR3, as DNA: TGTGCCAGCAGTTACCGGCGTTTCGCTTCAGATACGCAGTATTTT.

This chain links TRBV28 with TRBJ2-4; D assignment may be TRBD1 or TRBD2 (5 bases each). The J call is doubtful: the DNA matches TRBJ2-7 better. The CDR3 runs to 14 residues. Germline V gives CDR1 MDHEN, CDR2 SYDVKM. CDR3 bases: TGTGCCAGCAGTTTTATGGGGGATGAGCACGAGCAGTACTTC. Its translation is CASSFMGDEHEQYF.

This rearrangement joins TRBV7-2 to TRBJ1-1; no definite D call. The CDR3 extends over 15 amino acids. Germline values: CDR1 SGHTA, CDR2 FQGNSA. V was clipped by 0 bases and J by 6 bases, with 14 bases between them. This CDR3 reads CASSLALGNLAEAFF. The CDR3 region has the DNA TGTGCCAGCAGCTTAGCTCTGGGCAATCTCGCTGAAGCTTTCTTT.

This clonotype was counted a few times. The V and J genes are TRBV5-1 and TRBJ2-1; the match to TRBD2 covers 7 bases. The germline CDR1 and CDR2 sequences are SGHRS and YFSETQ. The V segment lost 4 bases and the J segment 0 bases; nucleotides outside the gene matches: 7. The CDR3 is made up of 16 amino acids. The CDR3 DNA sequence: TGCGCCAGCAGCGGGGGGAGCGGGGCCTCCTACAATGAGCAGTTCTTC. This encodes CASSGGSGASYNEQFF.

Many counts were recorded for this clonotype. The chain joins TRBV29-1 to TRBJ1-5; 9 bases line up with TRBD1. The V segment lost 4 bases and the J segment 6 bases; nucleotides outside the gene matches: 1. Germline lookup yields CDR1 SQVTM and CDR2 ANQGSEA. The CDR3 has 12 residues. CDR3 region: CSVGQGGQPQHF. CDR3 coding DNA: TGCAGCGTTGGACAGGGGGGTCAGCCCCAGCATTTT.

The rearrangement uses TRBV7-2 and TRBJ2-1; 8 bases align to TRBD2. This CDR3 comprises 17 residues. Germline V gene sequence: CDR1 SGHTA, CDR2 FQGNSA. The V gene end was trimmed by 5 bases and the J gene end by 8 bases; junction bases not matched to a gene: 17. CDR3 sequence: CASSGRTGLASVYEQFF. CDR3 bases: TGTGCCAGCAGCGGGCGCACTGGACTAGCTTCGGTGTATGAGCAGTTCTTC.